These T cell receptor beta chains were read from a single sample in a study of blood T cells in healthy people across ages. MiXCR, run by TCRdb on the 5' RACE reads, gives a single entry per CDR3 protein. In the table there are roughly 570,000 distinct CDR3 sequences, 27% of which are singletons. Sequencing input: blood. Receptors were obtained from a woman in her 70s in good health. Each CDR3 is given with its conserved first and last residue. A D gene is named only where the DNA matches it firmly. Expanded clones get a size class; other rows say once, few or many, or leave the size out.

j_call cdr3_length d_call v_call clone_size cdr3_nt cdr3_aa
TRBJ2-5 15 TRBD2 TRBV2 . TGTGCCAGCAGGGGGACTAGCGGTGGGTCGGAGACCCAGTACTTC CASRGTSGGSETQYF
TRBJ2-2 15 TRBD1 TRBV11-3 . TGTGCCAGCCGCCAGGACAGGGGCTTCGCCGGGGAGCTGTTTTTT CASRQDRGFAGELFF
TRBJ2-2 17 TRBD2 TRBV7-2 . TGTGCCAGCAGTCTGACTAGCGGGGGGGCGCCCACCGGGGAGCTGTTTTTT CASSLTSGGAPTGELFF
TRBJ2-5 14 . TRBV2 few TGTGCCTCGTGGGAGGGACAGAGCTGGGGGGAGCAGTACTTC CASWEGQSWGEQYF
TRBJ1-2 13 . TRBV7-2 few TGTGCCAGCAGCACAGCTCAAAACTATGGCTACACCTTC CASSTAQNYGYTF
TRBJ2-4 16 TRBD1 TRBV2 . TGTGCCAGCGGTGACTACAGGGGGCTGTCCAAAAACATTCAGTACTTC CASGDYRGLSKNIQYF
TRBJ1-2 14 . TRBV10-3 few TGTGCCATCAGTGAGTCGCCAGATAACTATGGCTACACCTTC CAISESPDNYGYTF
TRBJ1-2 15 . TRBV7-2 few TGTGCCAGCAGCTTAGGTCCCGGACAGAACTATGGCTACACCTTC CASSLGPGQNYGYTF
TRBJ2-3 12 . TRBV29-1 few TGCAGCGTTGACGGGCTCGGAGATACGCAGTATTTT CSVDGLGDTQYF
TRBJ2-1 13 TRBD2 TRBV13 many TGTGCCACAGGACTAGCGGCAAAAAATGAGCAGTTCTTC CATGLAAKNEQFF
TRBJ2-2 14 TRBD2 TRBV20-1 . TGCAGTGCTAGGACTAGCGCGATCACCGGGGAGCTGTTTTTT CSARTSAITGELFF
TRBJ2-7 13 . TRBV6-2/TRBV6-3 . TGTGCCAGCAGTTACAGGGCGATCCACGAGCAGTACTTC CASSYRAIHEQYF
TRBJ1-2 14 TRBD1 TRBV6-2/TRBV6-3 few TGTGCCAGCAGTCGCCCGGGACAGGGGTATGGCTACACCTTC CASSRPGQGYGYTF
TRBJ2-1 16 TRBD1 TRBV12-3/TRBV12-4 few TGTGCCAGCGGTCCTACAAGGACAGGGGTTTCCGTTGAGCAGTTCTTC CASGPTRTGVSVEQFF
TRBJ2-3 14 TRBD2 TRBV6-2/TRBV6-3 . TGTGCCAGCAGGAATAGCGGGGGTGTTGATACGCAGTATTTT CASRNSGGVDTQYF
TRBJ2-5 12 . TRBV5-5 . TGTGCCAGCAGCACCAGCGGAGAGACCCAGTACTTC CASSTSGETQYF
TRBJ1-1 16 . TRBV29-1 . TGCAGCGTTGAAAGTGGGGCCGGATATATGAACACTGAAGCTTTCTTT CSVESGAGYMNTEAFF
TRBJ1-5 15 . TRBV5-6 . TGTGCCAGCAGCCGTACCCCTACCAGCAATCAGCCCCAGCATTTT CASSRTPTSNQPQHF
TRBJ1-1 17 TRBD1 TRBV2 few TGTGCCAGCAACCAAGAGGGGACAGTCGGAAGGAACACTGAAGCTTTCTTT CASNQEGTVGRNTEAFF
TRBJ2-1 16 . TRBV7-3 few TGTGCCAGCAGCCTCTTGGGGGGGGCTCCCTACAACGAGCAGTTCTTC CASSLLGGAPYNEQFF
TRBJ1-1 13 . TRBV5-1 few TGCGCCAGCAGCCCAACCCATCAGGGTGAGGCTTTCTTT CASSPTHQGEAFF
TRBJ2-5 16 TRBD2 TRBV4-3 . TGCGCCAGCAGCCAAGAAGGGACTAGCGAGCGGGAGACCCAGTACTTC CASSQEGTSERETQYF
TRBJ2-3 14 . TRBV12-5 few TGTGCTAGTCTTGGGCCCTCTTCCCCAGATACGCAGTATTTT CASLGPSSPDTQYF
TRBJ1-2 14 TRBD1 TRBV12-3/TRBV12-4 . TGTGCCAGCAGACTGGGACAGTCTAACTATGGCTACACCTTC CASRLGQSNYGYTF
TRBJ2-7 17 TRBD2 TRBV7-2 few TGTGCCAGCAGCTTAGTTGGCGGGGGGGCCGGAACTGTCGAGCAGTACTTC CASSLVGGGAGTVEQYF
TRBJ2-3 15 . TRBV5-1 . TGCGCCAGCAGCTTGGCTTGGAGTAGCACAGATACGCAGTATTTT CASSLAWSSTDTQYF
TRBJ2-1 13 TRBD2 TRBV4-3 . TGCGCCAGCAGCCATCCAATAGCGGGGGAGCAGTTCTTC CASSHPIAGEQFF
TRBJ1-3 15 . TRBV29-1 . TGCAGCGTTGAAGGTCACGGGGGGCCTGGAAACACCATATATTTT CSVEGHGGPGNTIYF
TRBJ2-7 14 . TRBV7-2 many TGTGCCAGCAGCTTAGCGCGGGGTCCCTACGAGCAGTACTTC CASSLARGPYEQYF
TRBJ2-1 15 TRBD2 TRBV9 . TGTGCCAGCAGCGTTGCGGGGGGGTTTTACAATGAGCAGTTCTTC CASSVAGGFYNEQFF
TRBJ1-2 13 . TRBV12-3/TRBV12-4 . TGTGCCGGCAGTCGAACAGGAGTTAATGGCTACACCTTC CAGSRTGVNGYTF
TRBJ2-5 16 . TRBV7-9 once TGTGCCAGCAGCTTAGGCGGGGGCGCGGTAAAAGAGACCCAGTACTTC CASSLGGGAVKETQYF
TRBJ2-5 11 . TRBV20-1 few TGCAGTGCCGCCGCCGAAGAGACCCAGTACTTC CSAAAEETQYF
TRBJ1-5 15 . TRBV7-6 few TGTGCCAGCAGCTCAGCGATAAACCCAGGTCAGCCCCAGCATTTT CASSSAINPGQPQHF
TRBJ2-1 16 TRBD1 TRBV5-1 few TGCGCCAGCAGCCGCCTCCAGGGGGCGGGTGGCAATGAGCAGTTCTTC CASSRLQGAGGNEQFF
TRBJ2-1 19 TRBD1 TRBV2 . TGTGCCAGCACCGCGGCGGGGACAGGGGGCCCCGGCTCCTACAATGAGCAGTTCTTC CASTAAGTGGPGSYNEQFF
TRBJ2-7 19 TRBD1 TRBV7-9 . TGTGCCAGCAGCCCCTCAAAAGGACAGGCCGAAGGAGTGTCCTACGAGCAGTACTTC CASSPSKGQAEGVSYEQYF
TRBJ1-2 12 . TRBV29-1 . TGCAGCGTTGAAAGTGGGAGCCACGGCTACACCTTC CSVESGSHGYTF
TRBJ2-7 13 . TRBV29-1 . TGCAGCGTTGATAAAGGGGGGTCCTACGAGCAGTACTTC CSVDKGGSYEQYF
TRBJ2-7 16 . TRBV19 . TGTGCCAGTAGCCACAGAATCCTCTTTGGTAAATACGAGCAGTACTTC CASSHRILFGKYEQYF
TRBJ1-1 14 . TRBV7-3 . TGTGCCAGCAGCCACCTAGGAGGGAACACTGAAGCTTTCTTT CASSHLGGNTEAFF
TRBJ2-1 16 . TRBV7-8 . TGTGCCAGCAACATTCATCGGGGGGCGGAGTACAATGAGCAGTTCTTC CASNIHRGAEYNEQFF
TRBJ1-2 14 . TRBV7-9 few TGTGCCAGCAGCTTTGGGGCACACGGGGGTGGCTACACCTTC CASSFGAHGGGYTF
TRBJ1-2 15 . TRBV4-2 . TGTGCCAGCAGCCCTTTATCCGGGGGAGACTATGGCTACACCTTC CASSPLSGGDYGYTF
TRBJ2-7 16 . TRBV7-9 . TGTGCCAGCAGCTTAGAGGTAGGGCAAGGTCCGAGGGAGCAGTACTTC CASSLEVGQGPREQYF
TRBJ1-4 15 . TRBV10-3 few TGTGCCACCAGCCGACAGGATGCAACTAATGAAAAACTGTTTTTT CATSRQDATNEKLFF
TRBJ2-7 16 . TRBV11-2 few TGTGCCAGCAGCCACCCGGGACGTTCGAGCTCCTACGAGCAGTACTTC CASSHPGRSSSYEQYF
TRBJ2-7 12 . TRBV11-3 once TGTGCCAGCAGCTCCGTAGTCTACGAGCAGTACTTC CASSSVVYEQYF
TRBJ1-2 15 TRBD1 TRBV15 few TGTGCCACCAGCAGGGGGGACAGGGGCTTCTATGGCTACACCTTC CATSRGDRGFYGYTF
TRBJ1-4 17 . TRBV9 . TGTGCCAGCAGCGTAGAGGGGGGCGCGGTTGTCGATGAAAAACTGTTTTTT CASSVEGGAVVDEKLFF
TRBJ2-1 16 . TRBV15 . TGTGCCACCAGCAGAGGGGGGGAAATGGGCGGCTCTGAGCAGTTCTTC CATSRGGEMGGSEQFF
TRBJ2-7 12 . TRBV6-1 many TGTGCCAGCGGGAAAACAGGGCTCGAGCAGTACTTC CASGKTGLEQYF
TRBJ1-6 13 . TRBV11-2 once TGTGCCAGCAGCACTTCGACAAGATCACCCCTCCACTTT CASSTSTRSPLHF
TRBJ2-5 14 TRBD1 TRBV4-1 few TGCGCCAGCAGCCAACAAGGGGGCGGGGAGACCCAGTACTTC CASSQQGGGETQYF
TRBJ2-5 16 TRBD2 TRBV5-1 few TGCGCCAGCAGCCGGTCGGGACTAGCGGGGGGAGAGACCCAGTACTTC CASSRSGLAGGETQYF
TRBJ2-7 15 . TRBV4-3 . TGCGCCAGCAGCCAAGAATACGGACGGGCCTACGAGCAGTACTTC CASSQEYGRAYEQYF
TRBJ1-3 14 . TRBV3-1 few TGTGCCAGCAGCTCCCGGGACTCTGGAAACACCATATATTTT CASSSRDSGNTIYF
TRBJ2-4 14 . TRBV6-1 . TGTGCCAGCAGGAGAAGCCTACTTGGAAACATTCAGTACTTC CASRRSLLGNIQYF
TRBJ2-2 12 . TRBV29-1 . TGCAGCGTCGCGAAAAACACCGGGGAGCTGTTTTTT CSVAKNTGELFF
TRBJ2-5 14 . TRBV12-3/TRBV12-4 few TGTGCCAGCAAAAAGCGGGCGTTACAAGAGACCCAGTACTTC CASKKRALQETQYF